Below, 20 T cell receptor beta chains from the same sample are listed, as sequenced in a study of shared clonotypes between healthy human individuals. This table comes from immunoSEQ multiplex PCR, and its TCRdb copy is limited to in-frame clones, with some not included. The data hold some 1.5 million clones, with approximately 97% observed a single time. The sequencing input was naive CD4+ T cells sorted from blood. Documented subset: CD45RA+ positively selected. These receptors were collected from a man aged 25 to 40 in good health.

The genes are TRBV29-1 and TRBJ1-2, with 8 bases lining up with TRBD1. The germline V gene encodes CDR1 SQVTM and CDR2 ANQGSEA. This CDR3 is 13 amino acids long. The junction had 9 bases not matched to a gene; V was cut back by 6 bases and J by 6 bases. CDR3 bases: TGCAGCGTCAGGGGGCGCGTAACGGATGGCTACACCTTC. Translating it yields CSVRGRVTDGYTF.

V gene TRBV7-2 combines with J gene TRBJ2-7; weak D call: TRBD2 (5 bases). Deletions cut 5 bases from V and 3 bases from J, with 14 bases between. Germline V gene data show CDR1 as SGHTA and CDR2 as FQGNSA. The CDR3 length is 14 residues. The CDR3 sequence is CASSPRSGFYEQYF. The CDR3, as DNA: TGTGCCAGCAGCCCGAGGTCGGGGTTCTACGAGCAGTACTTC.

In its sample, this clone was seen once. The rearrangement uses TRBV16 and TRBJ2-3; 8 bases are shared with TRBD2. The CDR3 has 15 amino acids. Trimming at V came to 7 bases and at J to 3 bases, leaving 9 bases not matched to a gene. CDR1 and CDR2 (germline): KGHSY, FQNENV. CDR3 protein: CASTVAGISTDTQYF. For the CDR3, the DNA is TGTGCCAGCACCGTAGCGGGAATTTCTACAGATACGCAGTATTTT.

The genes are TRBV6-1 and TRBJ2-5; no clear D. Germline-derived CDR1 and CDR2 are MNHNS and SASEGT. There are 15 residues in the CDR3. Trimming cost V 4 bases and J 2 bases, with 14 bases left between them. CDR3 in amino acids: CASSGPRWQQETQYF. The CDR3 nucleotides are TGTGCCAGCAGTGGTCCCCGCTGGCAACAAGAGACCCAGTACTTC.

DNA for the CDR3: TGTGCCAGCAGCCAAGGTTTCCTAGCGGGAGGGCCTGGGTTATACGAGCAGTACTTC. Translating it yields CASSQGFLAGGPGLYEQYF. This chain links TRBV14 with TRBJ2-7; 12 bases align to TRBD2. The CDR3 is made up of 19 amino acids. The trim removed 1 base at V and 4 bases at J, leaving 14 bases unmatched. Germline CDR1 is SGHDN and CDR2 is FVKESK.

The chain joins TRBV29-1 to TRBJ2-2; 11 positions match TRBD2. V lost 6 bases and J lost 1; bases outside the gene matches: 1. CDR3 length: 14 amino acids. Germline V gene lookup returns CDR1 SQVTM and CDR2 ANQGSEA. The CDR3 DNA reads TGCAGCGTCGGGACTAGCGGGAACACCGGGGAGCTGTTTTTT. It codes for CSVGTSGNTGELFF.

CDR3 sequence (DNA): TGTGCCAGCAGCCAAGATTCGGCCCGGACTAGCGGGAGCTACGAGCAGTACTTC. Residues: CASSQDSARTSGSYEQYF. The rearrangement links TRBV4-2 to TRBJ2-7; 13 nucleotides line up with TRBD2. Germline V CDR1 and CDR2: LGHNA, YNFKEQ. J gave up 3 bases and V 0 bases, and 8 bases lay outside the gene matches. The CDR3 covers 18 residues.

The gene calls are TRBV11-2 and TRBJ2-7, with TRBD1 identical over 7 bases. V dropped 3 bases and J dropped 0; count of bases not matched to a gene: 11. Germline values: CDR1 SGHAT, CDR2 FQNNGV. The CDR3 has 17 amino acids. CDR3: CASSFGASGQASYEQYF. The CDR3, as DNA: TGTGCCAGCAGCTTTGGTGCTTCCGGACAGGCCTCCTACGAGCAGTACTTC.

V gene TRBV19 combines with J gene TRBJ1-2, with D unclear. Germline CDR1 and CDR2: LNHDA and SQIVND (reference sequence). The CDR3 spans 14 residues. Between the trimmed V and J ends, which lost 6 bases and 0 bases, there was a span of 11 bases. The CDR3 nucleotides are TGTGCCAGTAGACCCCCGGGGTCTAACTATGGCTACACCTTC. Amino acids: CASRPPGSNYGYTF.

This clone was seen a single time. This chain joins TRBV28 and TRBJ2-5; 10 nucleotides line up with TRBD1. Germline loops: CDR1 MDHEN, CDR2 SYDVKM. The J segment lost 6 bases and the V segment lost 5 bases, leaving 9 bases of the junction unmatched. The CDR3 is 15 amino acids. For the CDR3, the DNA is TGTGCCAGCAGTCCAGATCCGGGACAGGGGAAGACCCAGTACTTC. It encodes CASSPDPGQGKTQYF.

The chain combines TRBV4-3 with TRBJ2-7; D possibly corresponds to TRBD2 (5 bases). CDR3 length: 15 residues. Trimming took 0 bases from V and 5 from J, leaving 14 bases between them. Germline CDR1 LGHNA, CDR2 YSLEER. CDR3 sequence: CASSQDIAGRNEQYF. CDR3 DNA sequence: TGCGCCAGCAGCCAAGATATTGCGGGCCGGAACGAGCAGTACTTC.

V gene TRBV7-2 combines with J gene TRBJ2-5; tentatively, D is TRBD2 (6 bases). The V end lost 1 base, the J end lost 1 base, and 10 bases lay between the germline ends. CDR3 size: 15 residues. Germline V gene lookup returns CDR1 SGHTA and CDR2 FQGNSA. CDR3 loop: CASSLGPGLQETQYF. DNA for the CDR3: TGTGCCAGCAGCTTAGGACCGGGACTCCAAGAGACCCAGTACTTC.

This chain connects TRBV18 to TRBJ2-7; D may match TRBD1 or TRBD2 (5 bases each). The CDR3 runs to 14 residues. V was clipped by 8 bases and J by 2 bases, with 16 bases between them. Germline CDR1 KGHSH, CDR2 LQKENI. The CDR3 loop is CASTPGRATYEQYF. CDR3 in DNA: TGTGCCAGCACTCCGGGGCGGGCCACCTACGAGCAGTACTTC.

The chain has TRBV15 and TRBJ2-5; D unclear. The CDR3 spans 15 residues. Germline-derived CDR1 and CDR2 are LNHNV and YYDKDF (reference sequence). V gave up 1 base and J gave up 0 bases, with 9 bases separating them. The CDR3 sequence is CATSRADGYQETQYF. CDR3 nucleotide sequence: TGTGCCACCAGCAGAGCTGATGGGTACCAAGAGACCCAGTACTTC.

J is TRBJ2-2 and V is TRBV12-5; a possible D gene is TRBD1 (5 bases). This CDR3 comprises 16 residues. Germline V gene sequence: CDR1 LGHNT, CDR2 FRNRAP. The V end lost 2 bases, the J end lost 2 bases, and 12 bases lay between the germline ends. The CDR3 protein is CASGLSLTVNTGELFF. In DNA, the CDR3 is TGTGCTAGTGGTTTGTCACTGACAGTTAACACCGGGGAGCTGTTTTTT.

This chain joins TRBV19 and TRBJ1-1, with D tentatively TRBD1 (6 bases). The length of the CDR3 is 13 residues. Trimming cost V 6 bases and J 1 base, with 9 bases left between them. Germline V gene sequence: CDR1 LNHDA, CDR2 SQIVND (reference sequence). CDR3 amino acids: CASRGAGNTEAFF. CDR3 nucleotides: TGTGCCAGTAGGGGGGCGGGGAACACTGAAGCTTTCTTT.

This clone showed up just once. This chain uses TRBV28 with TRBJ2-7, with D possibly being TRBD1 (6 bases). The CDR3 runs to 16 residues. CDR1 and CDR2 (germline): MDHEN, SYDVKM. The V gene lost 10 bases and the J gene lost 4 bases, with 26 bases spanning the gap. The DNA for the CDR3 is TGTGCCACCCAAATCCCTGGGGCAGGGGCAATGTACGAGCAGTACTTC. Protein sequence: CATQIPGAGAMYEQYF.

The V and J genes are TRBV28 and TRBJ1-2; possibly TRBD1 for D (6 bases). Trimming cost V 7 bases and J 4 bases, with 22 bases left between them. The germline CDR1 and CDR2 sequences are MDHEN and SYDVKM. The CDR3 is 16 amino acids. The DNA of the CDR3 is TGTGCCAGCATGGCCTACTACAGGGTAATCAGCTATGGCTACACCTTC. Protein product: CASMAYYRVISYGYTF.

This clone was recorded a few times. This chain joins TRBV11-1 and TRBJ2-5; possible D gene TRBD1, 5 bases. The CDR3 has 14 amino acids. Germline CDR1 SGHAT, CDR2 FQDESV (reference sequence). V lost 1 base, J lost 2 bases, and 8 bases lay in between. The chain's CDR3 is CASSLVTEQETQYF. The CDR3 DNA reads as TGTGCCAGCAGCTTAGTGACAGAACAAGAGACCCAGTACTTC.

This clone is a singleton in its sample. This chain connects TRBV9 to TRBJ2-2; D possibly matches TRBD1 or TRBD2 (6 bases each). The V and J ends lost 4 bases and 0 bases respectively, with 13 bases between them. CDR3 length: 16 residues. CDR1 is SGDLS, CDR2 YYNGEE, per germline. Written as DNA, the CDR3 is TGTGCCAGCAGCTTCGGGGGCACCGCGAACACCGGGGAGCTGTTTTTT. It specifies CASSFGGTANTGELFF.